The clone carrying this T cell receptor (beta chain) was counted ten times or more. Its antigen is not identified. The CDR3 runs 16 residues. The V and J ends lost 5 bases and 5 bases respectively, with 20 bases between them. Germline V gives CDR1 MNHEY, CDR2 SVGAGI. These data are taken from a study of T cell repertoires in cytomegalovirus infection. Via MiXCR, TCRdb re-called the reads, giving one row per CDR3 protein. The table shows approximately 500,000 distinct CDR3 sequences, with about 17% occurring only once. Study results and caveats: HLA-C-restricted TCR beta clonotypes specific for CMV led the ex vivo response.

Sequencing was performed on CD8+ T cells from PBMCs. The V gene is TRBV6-5, the J gene TRBJ2-3; D might be TRBD2 (6 bases). The receptor was derived from a human donor in good health (CMV status not recorded). Some clones in this sample may be carry-over from other donors' samples. CDR3 residues: CASSSIRWGVEDTQYF. CDR3 nucleotides: TGTGCCAGCAGTAGTATCAGGTGGGGGGTTGAAGATACGCAGTATTTT.